A selection of T cell receptor beta chains follows, all from one sample in a study of CD8+ T cells in alopecia areata. Assay used: immunoSEQ multiplex PCR; TCRdb lists only in-frame clones, some missing. The profile shows under 150,000 clones, around 50% of them singletons. Material: NKG2D-low CD8+ T cells sorted from blood. These receptor sequences come from a human donor with alopecia areata. Each CDR3 is given with its conserved first and last residue. The order of the fields is CDR3 protein, CDR3 DNA, D gene, V gene, clone size, J gene. A D gene is named only where the DNA matches it firmly. Some rows mark clone size as missing; the rest say once, few, many or name a class of expanded clone.

CASSSLEAFF	TGTGCCAGCAGCTCTTTAGAAGCTTTCTTT	NA	TRBV2	NA	TRBJ1-1
CSVDGTRHPADTQYF	TGCAGCGTCGACGGGACACGCCATCCTGCAGATACGCAGTATTTT	NA	TRBV29-1	NA	TRBJ2-3
CASSSEGRSGANVLTF	TGTGCCAGCAGCTCGGAGGGAAGATCTGGGGCCAACGTCCTGACTTTC	NA	TRBV7-9	few	TRBJ2-6
CASSLVGRDEQFF	TGTGCCAGCAGCTTAGTCGGTCGGGATGAGCAGTTCTTC	NA	TRBV7-2	NA	TRBJ2-1
CASSLVGGVIEQYF	TGTGCCAGCAGCTTAGTTGGAGGGGTGATCGAGCAGTACTTC	NA	TRBV13	NA	TRBJ2-7
CASSSGLLYNEQFF	TGTGCCAGCAGTTCGGGACTACTCTACAATGAGCAGTTCTTC	TRBD2	TRBV27	NA	TRBJ2-1
CATSNSQDRYEQYF	TGTGCCACCAGCAACTCACAGGATAGGTACGAGCAGTACTTC	NA	TRBV15	NA	TRBJ2-7
CASSKERDSSNEQFF	TGTGCCAGCAGCAAAGAGCGGGACAGCAGCAATGAGCAGTTCTTC	NA	TRBV21-1	NA	TRBJ2-1
CASSGQYGYTF	TGTGCCAGCAGTGGACAGTATGGCTACACCTTC	NA	TRBV28	few	TRBJ1-2
CSGSTSYEQYF	TGCAGCGGGTCTACCTCCTACGAGCAGTACTTC	NA	TRBV29-1	NA	TRBJ2-7
CASSIPTGNNEQFF	TGTGCCAGCAGTATCCCGACAGGTAACAATGAGCAGTTCTTC	NA	TRBV2	NA	TRBJ2-1
CASSESGRGYEQYF	TGTGCCAGCAGTGAGAGCGGGAGGGGATACGAGCAGTACTTC	TRBD2	TRBV27	NA	TRBJ2-7
CASSQSNDGYTF	TGCGCCAGCAGTCAATCTAACGATGGCTACACCTTC	NA	TRBV23-1	NA	TRBJ1-2
CSVERGKINEQFF	TGCAGCGTTGAACGAGGCAAGATCAATGAGCAGTTCTTC	NA	TRBV29-1	few	TRBJ2-1
CASSRGRAEAFF	TGCGCCAGCAGCCGGGGGAGGGCGGAAGCTTTCTTT	NA	TRBV5-1	NA	TRBJ1-1
CASSPRPGRYEQYF	TGTGCCAGCAGCCCACGTCCAGGGCGCTACGAGCAGTACTTC	NA	TRBV14	few	TRBJ2-7
CSVSGEGTGELFF	TGCAGCGTGTCGGGGGAGGGCACCGGGGAGCTGTTTTTT	TRBD2	TRBV29-1	few	TRBJ2-2
CSVVSLFSYEQYF	TGCAGCGTTGTTAGCCTTTTCTCCTACGAGCAGTACTTC	NA	TRBV29-1	NA	TRBJ2-7
CSVDQGNEQYF	TGCAGCGTTGATCAGGGTAACGAGCAGTACTTC	NA	TRBV29-1	NA	TRBJ2-7
CSVEGPGQIGPQNTDTQYF	TGCAGCGTTGAAGGACCGGGACAGATCGGCCCGCAAAACACAGATACGCAGTATTTT	TRBD1	TRBV29-1	NA	TRBJ2-3
CSVGEAGTGELFF	TGCAGCGTTGGGGAAGCGGGCACCGGGGAGCTGTTTTTT	NA	TRBV29-1	few	TRBJ2-2
CASSLLAGGGDEQFF	TGTGCCAGCAGCCTCCTAGCGGGAGGTGGCGATGAGCAGTTCTTC	TRBD2	TRBV13	NA	TRBJ2-1
CASTRSGANVLTF	TGTGCCAGCACCCGCTCTGGGGCCAACGTCCTGACTTTC	NA	TRBV5-6	NA	TRBJ2-6
CASSFPTGAPDTQYF	TGTGCCAGCAGTTTCCCCACAGGGGCCCCAGATACGCAGTATTTT	TRBD1	TRBV28	few	TRBJ2-3
CASSPMVHFGGYF	TGTGCCAGCAGCCCTATGGTCCACTTCGGGGGGTACTTC	NA	TRBV7-9	NA	TRBJ2-7
CASSLEARVTAGELFF	TGTGCCAGCAGTTTAGAGGCCAGGGTGACCGCCGGGGAGCTGTTTTTT	NA	TRBV27	NA	TRBJ2-2
CASSLRGSGSEQYF	TGTGCCAGCAGTTTGCGGGGTTCGGGATCCGAGCAGTACTTC	NA	TRBV28	few	TRBJ2-7
CATSRDRGGADIQYF	TGTGCCACCAGCAGAGATCGAGGGGGCGCGGATATCCAGTACTTC	TRBD1	TRBV15	NA	TRBJ2-5
CASSWPGGYGYTF	TGTGCCAGCAGCTGGCCGGGGGGCTATGGCTACACCTTC	NA	TRBV7-9	NA	TRBJ1-2
CASSPETGEGEQFF	TGTGCCAGCAGCCCGGAGACAGGGGAGGGTGAGCAGTTCTTC	NA	TRBV9	once	TRBJ2-1
CASSSPFRGGYEQYF	TGTGCCAGCAGTTCCCCGTTCAGGGGGGGTTACGAGCAGTACTTC	NA	TRBV27	NA	TRBJ2-7